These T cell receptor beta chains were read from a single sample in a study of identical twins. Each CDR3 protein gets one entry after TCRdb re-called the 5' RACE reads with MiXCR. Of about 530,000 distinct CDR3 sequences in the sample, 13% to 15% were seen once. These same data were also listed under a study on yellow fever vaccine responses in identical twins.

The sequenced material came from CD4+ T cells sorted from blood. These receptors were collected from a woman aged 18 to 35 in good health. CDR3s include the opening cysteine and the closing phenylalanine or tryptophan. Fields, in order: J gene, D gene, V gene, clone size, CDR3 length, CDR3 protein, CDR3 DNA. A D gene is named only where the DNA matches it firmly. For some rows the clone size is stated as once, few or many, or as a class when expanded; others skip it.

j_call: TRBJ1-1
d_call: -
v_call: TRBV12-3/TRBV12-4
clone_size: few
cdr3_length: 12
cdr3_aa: CASSRTDYEAFF
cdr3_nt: TGTGCCAGCAGCAGGACGGATTATGAAGCTTTCTTT

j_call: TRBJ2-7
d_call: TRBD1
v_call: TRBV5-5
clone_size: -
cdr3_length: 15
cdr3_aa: CASSFTGAVSYEQYF
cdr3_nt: TGTGCCAGCAGCTTCACAGGGGCCGTCTCCTACGAGCAGTACTTC

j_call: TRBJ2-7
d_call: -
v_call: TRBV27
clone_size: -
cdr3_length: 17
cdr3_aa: CASSSSVPGSDSYEQYF
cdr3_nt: TGTGCCAGCAGTTCATCAGTCCCCGGGAGCGATTCCTACGAGCAGTACTTC

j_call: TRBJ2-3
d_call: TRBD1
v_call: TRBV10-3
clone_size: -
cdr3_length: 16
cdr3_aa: CAISDYGNRGSDTQYF
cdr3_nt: TGTGCCATCAGTGATTACGGTAACAGGGGATCAGATACGCAGTATTTT

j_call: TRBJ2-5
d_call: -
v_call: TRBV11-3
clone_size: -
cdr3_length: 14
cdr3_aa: CASSLGFGEETQYF
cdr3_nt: TGTGCCAGCAGCTTAGGGTTCGGGGAAGAGACCCAGTACTTC

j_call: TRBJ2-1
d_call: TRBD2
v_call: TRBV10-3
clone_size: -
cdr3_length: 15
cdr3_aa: CAISEVSGRNNEQFF
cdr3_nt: TGTGCCATCAGTGAGGTTAGCGGGAGGAACAATGAGCAGTTCTTC

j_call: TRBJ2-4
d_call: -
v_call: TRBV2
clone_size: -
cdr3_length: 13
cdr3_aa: CASTPDGEGIQYF
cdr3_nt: TGTGCCAGCACCCCAGACGGCGAGGGCATTCAGTACTTC

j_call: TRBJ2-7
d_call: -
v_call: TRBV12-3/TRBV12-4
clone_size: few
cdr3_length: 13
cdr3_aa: CASSTGPSYEQYF
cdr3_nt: TGTGCCAGCAGTACCGGGCCTTCGTACGAGCAGTACTTC

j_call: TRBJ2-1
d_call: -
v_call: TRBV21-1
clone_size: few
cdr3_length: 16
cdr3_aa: CASSPGLLLWNNEQFF
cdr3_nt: TGTGCCAGCAGCCCCGGACTCCTTCTTTGGAATAACGAGCAGTTCTTC

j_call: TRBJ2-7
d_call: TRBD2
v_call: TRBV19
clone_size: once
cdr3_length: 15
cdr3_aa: CASSMGGTTAYEQYF
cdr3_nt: TGTGCCAGTAGTATGGGTGGGACTACCGCCTACGAGCAGTACTTC

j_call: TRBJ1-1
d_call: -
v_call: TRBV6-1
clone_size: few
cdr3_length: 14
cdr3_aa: CASSVYGENTEAFF
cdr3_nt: TGTGCCAGCAGTGTCTACGGAGAGAACACTGAAGCTTTCTTT

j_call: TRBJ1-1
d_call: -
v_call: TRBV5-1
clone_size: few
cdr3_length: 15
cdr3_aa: CASSRQELRNTEAFF
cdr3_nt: TGCGCCAGCAGCCGACAGGAACTCAGGAACACTGAAGCTTTCTTT

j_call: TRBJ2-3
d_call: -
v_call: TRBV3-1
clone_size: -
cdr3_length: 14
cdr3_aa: CASSQRGSTDTQYF
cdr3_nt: TGTGCCAGCAGCCAACGCGGGAGCACAGATACGCAGTATTTT

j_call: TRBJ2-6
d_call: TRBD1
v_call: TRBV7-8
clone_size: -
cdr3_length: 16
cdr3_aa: CAVGGQGFSGANVLTF
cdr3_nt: TGTGCCGTTGGAGGACAGGGGTTTTCTGGGGCCAACGTCCTGACTTTC

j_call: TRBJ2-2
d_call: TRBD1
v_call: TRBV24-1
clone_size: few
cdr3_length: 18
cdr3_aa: CATSAPPGQGFGAGELFF
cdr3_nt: TGTGCCACCAGTGCCCCACCGGGACAGGGGTTCGGGGCCGGGGAGCTGTTTTTT

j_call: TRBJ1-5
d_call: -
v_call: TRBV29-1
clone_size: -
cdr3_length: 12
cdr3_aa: CSVGPADQPQHF
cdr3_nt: TGCAGCGTTGGGCCCGCTGATCAGCCCCAGCATTTT

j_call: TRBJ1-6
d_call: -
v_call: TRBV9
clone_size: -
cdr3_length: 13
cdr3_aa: CASSVDPNSPLHF
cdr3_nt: TGTGCCAGCAGCGTAGATCCGAATTCACCCCTCCACTTT

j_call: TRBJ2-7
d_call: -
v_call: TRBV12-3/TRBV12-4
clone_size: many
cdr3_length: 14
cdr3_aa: CASSLGLGSNEQYF
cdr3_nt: TGTGCCAGCAGTTTAGGATTGGGTTCCAACGAGCAGTACTTC

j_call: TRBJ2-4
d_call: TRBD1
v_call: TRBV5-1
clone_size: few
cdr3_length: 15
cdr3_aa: CASSLQTGAKNIQYF
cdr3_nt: TGCGCCAGCAGCCTCCAGACAGGGGCCAAAAACATTCAGTACTTC

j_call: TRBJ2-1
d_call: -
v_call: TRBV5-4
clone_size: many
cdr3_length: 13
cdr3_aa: CASSLDSYNEQFF
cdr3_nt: TGTGCCAGCAGCTTGGACTCCTACAATGAGCAGTTCTTC

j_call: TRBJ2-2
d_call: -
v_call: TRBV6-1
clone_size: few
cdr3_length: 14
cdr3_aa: CASNSGFSAGELFF
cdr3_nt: TGTGCCAGCAACTCGGGGTTTAGTGCCGGGGAGCTGTTTTTT

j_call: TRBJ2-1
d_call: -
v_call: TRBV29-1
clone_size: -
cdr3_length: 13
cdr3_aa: CSVVGAKYNEQFF
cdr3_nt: TGCAGCGTTGTAGGGGCGAAATACAATGAGCAGTTCTTC

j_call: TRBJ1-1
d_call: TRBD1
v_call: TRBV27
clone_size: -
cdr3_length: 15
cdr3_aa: CASSTRDRGRTEAFF
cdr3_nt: TGTGCCAGCAGTACCCGGGACAGGGGTAGGACTGAAGCTTTCTTT

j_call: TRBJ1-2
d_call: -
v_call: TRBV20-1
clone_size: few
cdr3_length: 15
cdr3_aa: CSARVGQGLSYGYTF
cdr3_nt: TGCAGTGCTAGAGTGGGCCAGGGCCTTAGCTATGGCTACACCTTC

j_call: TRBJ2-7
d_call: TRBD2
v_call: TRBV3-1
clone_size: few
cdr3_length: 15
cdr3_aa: CASSPRLAGAYEQYF
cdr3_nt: TGTGCCAGCAGCCCCCGACTAGCGGGAGCCTACGAGCAGTACTTC

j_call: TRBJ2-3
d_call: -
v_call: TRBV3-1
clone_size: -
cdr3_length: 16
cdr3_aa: CASSRLTGMAADTQYF
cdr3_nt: TGTGCCAGCAGCCGTCTTACAGGGATGGCCGCAGATACGCAGTATTTT

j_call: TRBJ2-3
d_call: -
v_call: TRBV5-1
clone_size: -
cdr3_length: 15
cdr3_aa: CASSPALTSTDTQYF
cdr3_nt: TGCGCCAGCAGCCCGGCCCTAACCAGCACAGATACGCAGTATTTT

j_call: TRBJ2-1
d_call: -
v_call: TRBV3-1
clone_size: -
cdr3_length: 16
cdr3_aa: CASSSLAGPKYNEQFF
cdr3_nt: TGTGCCAGCAGCTCCCTGGCCGGACCCAAATACAATGAGCAGTTCTTC

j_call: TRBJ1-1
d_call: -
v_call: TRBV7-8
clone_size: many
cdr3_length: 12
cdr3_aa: CASSLTPGEAFF
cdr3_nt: TGTGCCAGCAGCTTGACGCCCGGAGAAGCTTTCTTT

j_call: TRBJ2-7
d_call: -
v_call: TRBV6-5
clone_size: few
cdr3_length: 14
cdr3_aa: CASSYSVSTREQYF
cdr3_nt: TGTGCCAGCAGTTACTCGGTTTCGACGAGGGAGCAGTACTTC

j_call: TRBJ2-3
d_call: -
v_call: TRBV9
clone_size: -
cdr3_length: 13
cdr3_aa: CASSVAQADTQYF
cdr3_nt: TGTGCCAGCAGCGTAGCTCAGGCAGATACGCAGTATTTT

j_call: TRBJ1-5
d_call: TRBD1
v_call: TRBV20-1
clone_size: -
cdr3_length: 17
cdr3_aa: CSAPDRGLSSSNQPQHF
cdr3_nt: TGCAGTGCCCCGGACAGGGGGTTGTCAAGTAGCAATCAGCCCCAGCATTTT

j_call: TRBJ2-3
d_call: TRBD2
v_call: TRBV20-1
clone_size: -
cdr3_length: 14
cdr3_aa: CSARASGGPDTQYF
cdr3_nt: TGCAGTGCTAGAGCTAGCGGGGGGCCAGATACGCAGTATTTT

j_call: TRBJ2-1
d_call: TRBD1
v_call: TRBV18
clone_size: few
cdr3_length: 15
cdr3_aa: CASSPRQGSGNEQFF
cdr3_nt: TGTGCCAGCTCACCACGACAGGGCTCCGGTAATGAGCAGTTCTTC

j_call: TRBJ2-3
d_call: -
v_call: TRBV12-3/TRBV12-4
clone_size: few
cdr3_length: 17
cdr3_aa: CASSLGDGGRKLNTQYF
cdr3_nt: TGTGCCAGCAGTTTGGGTGACGGGGGAAGAAAATTGAATACGCAGTATTTT

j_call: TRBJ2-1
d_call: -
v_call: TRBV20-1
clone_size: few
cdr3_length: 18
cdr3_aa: CSALYKGSGRSSYNEQFF
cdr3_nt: TGCAGTGCTCTTTATAAGGGCTCGGGTCGAAGCTCCTACAATGAGCAGTTCTTC

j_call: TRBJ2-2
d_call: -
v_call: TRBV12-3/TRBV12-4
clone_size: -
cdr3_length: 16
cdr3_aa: CASSSRLNSGTGELFF
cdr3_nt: TGTGCCAGCAGTTCAAGATTAAACTCGGGCACCGGGGAGCTGTTTTTT

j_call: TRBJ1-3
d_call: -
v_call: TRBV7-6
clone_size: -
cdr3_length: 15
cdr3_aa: CASSYTGDSGNTIYF
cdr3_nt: TGTGCCAGCAGCTATACAGGCGACTCTGGAAACACCATATATTTT

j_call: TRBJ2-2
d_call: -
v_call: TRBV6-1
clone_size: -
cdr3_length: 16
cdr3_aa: CASRDPGTRNTGELFF
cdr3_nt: TGTGCCAGCAGGGACCCCGGGACGAGGAACACCGGGGAGCTGTTTTTT

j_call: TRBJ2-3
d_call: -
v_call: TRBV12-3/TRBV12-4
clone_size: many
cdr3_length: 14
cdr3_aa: CASRDTSITDTQYF
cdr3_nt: TGTGCCAGCAGGGACACTTCGATCACAGATACGCAGTATTTT

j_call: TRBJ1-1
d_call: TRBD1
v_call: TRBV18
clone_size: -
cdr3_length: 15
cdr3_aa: CASSPQRDRITEAFF
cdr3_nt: TGTGCCAGCTCACCCCAGAGGGACAGAATCACTGAAGCTTTCTTT

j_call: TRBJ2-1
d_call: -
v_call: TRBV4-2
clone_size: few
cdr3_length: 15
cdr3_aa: CASRPGGAPYNEQFF
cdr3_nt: TGTGCCAGCAGACCAGGGGGGGCCCCCTACAATGAGCAGTTCTTC

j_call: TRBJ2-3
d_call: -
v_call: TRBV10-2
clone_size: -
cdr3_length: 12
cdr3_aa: CATASSPDTQYF
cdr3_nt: TGCGCCACCGCTAGCTCCCCAGATACGCAGTATTTT

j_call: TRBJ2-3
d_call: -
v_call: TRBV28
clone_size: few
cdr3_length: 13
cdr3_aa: CASSPRPLNTQYF
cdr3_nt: TGTGCCAGCAGTCCCCGGCCGTTGAATACGCAGTATTTT

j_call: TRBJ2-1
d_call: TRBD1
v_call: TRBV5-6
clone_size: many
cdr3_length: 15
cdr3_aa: CASRPTGGDNNEQFF
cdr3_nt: TGTGCCAGCAGGCCGACAGGGGGCGATAACAATGAGCAGTTCTTC

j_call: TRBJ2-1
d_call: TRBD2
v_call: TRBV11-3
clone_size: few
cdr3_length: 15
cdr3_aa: CASSPPGTSGNEQFF
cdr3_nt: TGTGCCAGCAGCCCACCCGGGACTAGCGGCAATGAGCAGTTCTTC

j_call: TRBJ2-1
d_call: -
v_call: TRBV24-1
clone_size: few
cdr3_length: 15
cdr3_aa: CATSATGHLYNEQFF
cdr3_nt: TGTGCCACCAGTGCCACAGGACACCTCTACAATGAGCAGTTCTTC

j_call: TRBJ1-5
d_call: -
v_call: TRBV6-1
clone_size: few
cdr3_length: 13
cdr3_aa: CASEGGVAQPQHF
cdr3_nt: TGTGCCAGCGAAGGAGGGGTTGCTCAGCCCCAGCATTTT

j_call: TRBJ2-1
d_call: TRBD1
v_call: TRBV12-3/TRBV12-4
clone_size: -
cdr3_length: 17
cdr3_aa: CASSFRQTGGVYNEQFF
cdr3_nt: TGTGCCAGCAGTTTTCGGCAAACAGGGGGCGTCTACAATGAGCAGTTCTTC

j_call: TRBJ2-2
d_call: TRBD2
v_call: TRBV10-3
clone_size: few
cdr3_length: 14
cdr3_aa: CATLAGGNTGELFF
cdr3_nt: TGTGCCACCCTAGCGGGGGGGAACACCGGGGAGCTGTTTTTT

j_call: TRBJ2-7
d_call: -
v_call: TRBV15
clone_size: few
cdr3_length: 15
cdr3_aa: CATSRSSAPSYEQYF
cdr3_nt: TGTGCCACCAGCAGATCTAGCGCGCCTTCCTACGAGCAGTACTTC